The source of this T cell receptor beta chain is a study of blood T cell repertoires in COVID-19 (TCRdb year 2020). About the full investigation: ImmuneRACE Cohort 3 recovered participants were defined by two consecutive negative NP/OP PCR tests, healthcare professional clearance, or symptom resolution. Samples were obtained from the ongoing ImmuneRACE study (first 160 participants) and from 1,254 subjects provided by 6 global collaborators. The dataset comprised deeply sampled blood TCRbeta repertoires from subjects exposed to, actively infected with, or recovered from COVID-19. A freely available public database, intended as a resource for researchers studying the immune response to SARS-CoV-2, is where the repertoires were released. A de-identified subject ID, COVID-19 status, age in years and sex were almost always included in the sample metadata. The material from the prospective study consisted of cDNA or gDNA derived from T cells, B-cell-depleted T cells, or PBMCs. Samples from collaborators originated in the United States, Italy and Spain and spanned both the acute and convalescent phases of COVID-19. Where available, HLA class I and class II types were obtained from metadata supplied by the sample provider rather than from assay-based typing. Summary of the overall study and its limitations: How much clinical and demographic metadata was included differed by source and by participant, and the metadata was provided uncurated.

The immunoSEQ Assay, a bias-controlled multiplex PCR, was used to amplify TCRbeta CDR3 regions from genomic DNA. Regarding the original processing steps: The number of nucleated cells in each sample was estimated from the amplification of reference gene primers within the assay. To quantify the absolute abundance of each unique TCRbeta CDR3 rearrangement, sequence reads were collapsed and filtered. Productive Simpson clonality was computed per sample as the square root of Simpson's diversity index over productive rearrangements. The table comes from immuneACCESS by way of TCRdb, which keeps in-frame sequences with V and J called. Part of the clones is missing from these tables; in studies checked, under half for an unresolved V gene and the rest for unknown reasons. V, J and clone size reflect that table, while D and trimming were determined from the DNA. Across this sample there are about 170,000 clones, with 65% to 80% seen only once. The top ten clonotypes cover under 20% of the sample.

Enrolling through a virtual design, the prospective study's participants ranged in age from roughly 18 to 90 years and lived across more than 20 United States geographic areas. In the prospective study, participants were assigned to cohorts based on the clinical history participants reported in a screening survey and a study questionnaire. Each participant in the prospective study had whole blood, serum and a nasopharyngeal or oropharyngeal swab collected by mobile phlebotomists. Additional blood draws and questionnaires over a 2-month period could optionally be provided by prospective study participants. Before DNA extraction, prospective study blood samples were shipped either frozen or at room temperature. In regard to this clone: Which antigen it targets is not known. Base qualities are not provided; no much larger clone lies one nucleotide away.

Deletion took 6 bases off V and 9 bases off J, with a span of 17 bases between the germline ends. Via the germline V gene, CDR1 is MDHEN and CDR2 SYDVKM. The CDR3 numbers 13 residues from cysteine through phenylalanine. Of the read, only the CDR3 DNA is kept; its 39 bases are in frame from base 1. This sequence originates from a woman between 65 and 79 years old in a cohort exposed to, infected with or recovered from COVID-19 (not recorded which). This chain joins TRBV28 to TRBJ2-5, and TRBD1 may be the D gene, going by 6 matching bases. The sample comprised PBMCs or T cells enriched from blood (not recorded which). The CDR3 reads as follows: CASSVGTKRSQYF. At the DNA level, the sequence is TGTGCCAGCAGCGTCGGGACAAAGAGGTCCCAGTACTTC.